These T cell receptor beta chains were read from a single sample in a study of blood T cell repertoires in COVID-19. Clones were sequenced by immunoSEQ multiplex PCR, and TCRdb holds only the in-frame ones, with some missing. This sample carries some 340,000 clones, 75% to 90% of them seen once, and the ten largest clones take 3.5% to 4%. Material for sequencing was peripheral blood. The receptors stem from a woman under 30 with acute or convalescent COVID-19. Both conserved end residues are part of each CDR3. Each record gives: V gene, D gene, J gene, CDR3 protein. D genes are given only for firm matches.

>TRBV5-6|TRBD1|TRBJ2-7
CASRPGTASTYEQYF
>TRBV5-1|-|TRBJ2-3
CASGLGASGTDTQYF
>TRBV4-1|-|TRBJ2-7
CASSQDTTGPSYEQYF
>TRBV24-1|-|TRBJ2-5
CATSAPGEQETQYF
>TRBV4-1|-|TRBJ1-1
CASSQEQVFGEAFF
>TRBV29-1|-|TRBJ1-2
CSVAAGTNYGYTF
>TRBV6-5|-|TRBJ1-1
CASNRARYTEAFF
>TRBV20-1|TRBD1|TRBJ1-1
CSASDRGSDFF
>TRBV24-1|TRBD1|TRBJ2-3
CATSTGTGGTDTQYF
>TRBV2|-|TRBJ1-6
CASRGGAFNSPLHF
>TRBV21-1|-|TRBJ1-5
CASSRGDRSFNQPQHF
>TRBV27|-|TRBJ2-7
CASSRRPSLPYEQYF
>TRBV28|-|TRBJ2-7
CASSLPRGGYEQYF
>TRBV6-6|-|TRBJ1-5
CASSYPDRQPQHF
>TRBV10-1|-|TRBJ1-6
CASSRDYNSPLHF
>TRBV28|-|TRBJ2-1
CASSPTTGGREQFF
>TRBV7-9|-|TRBJ1-1
CASSLGNLIRGAAFF
>TRBV6-5|-|TRBJ1-1
CASTQVPVRGGEAFF
>TRBV6-5|-|TRBJ1-1
CASSLAQGSNTEAFF
>TRBV4-1|TRBD1|TRBJ1-5
CASSPTGTSNQPQHF
>TRBV3-1/TRBV3-2|-|TRBJ1-4
CASSQEWQGREKLFF
>TRBV9|TRBD1|TRBJ1-2
CASSVEAWGDSDGYTF
>TRBV28|-|TRBJ2-7
CAAMRGGEPEQYF
>TRBV6-2/TRBV6-3|-|TRBJ1-3
CASSLTGNTIYF
>TRBV7-8|TRBD2|TRBJ2-1
CASSTWTSGYNEQFF
>TRBV11-2|-|TRBJ2-1
CASSPLRGAAYNEQFF